The rows below give T cell receptor beta chains drawn from one sample of a study of cytomegalovirus exposure and HLA in healthy donors. The table came from immunoSEQ multiplex PCR; TCRdb's copy has only in-frame clones and leaves some out. Its table lists around 100,000 clones. Material for sequencing was PBMCs. The receptors were gathered from a man aged 40-55 years in good health and CMV-seronegative. Both conserved end residues are part of each CDR3. D genes are given only for firm matches.

j_call d_call v_call cdr3_length cdr3_nt cdr3_aa
TRBJ2-3 TRBD2 TRBV30 14 TGTGCCTGGGCCCGGACTAGCGGGGTGGATACGCAGTATTTT CAWARTSGVDTQYF
TRBJ2-7 TRBD1 TRBV15 15 TGTGCCACCAGCAGAGATGACAGGGGAGTATACGAGCAGTACTTC CATSRDDRGVYEQYF
TRBJ1-5 - TRBV19 18 TGTGCCAGTAGTATATCCATCCTGCGGGGGCTAGGGAATCAGCCCCAGCATTTT CASSISILRGLGNQPQHF
TRBJ1-2 - TRBV6-6 14 TGTGCCAGCAGGGAAGACACTTTGGTCTATGGCTACACCTTC CASREDTLVYGYTF
TRBJ2-2 TRBD1 TRBV2 16 TGTGCCAGCAGTCTCAGGGGGCGACGGAACACCGGGGAGCTGTTTTTT CASSLRGRRNTGELFF
TRBJ2-7 - TRBV15 11 TGTGCCACCAGCGGAGCTACCGAGCAGTACTTC CATSGATEQYF
TRBJ2-7 - TRBV10-3 15 TGTGCCATCAGTGAGTCCGGGGTAGCATCGGGCGAGCAGTACTTC CAISESGVASGEQYF
TRBJ2-2 - TRBV19 14 TGTGCCAGTAGCAACGGACACTACACCGGGGAGCTGTTTTTT CASSNGHYTGELFF
TRBJ2-2 TRBD2 TRBV5-4 16 TGTGCCAGCAGCTTGGTGGGAGGGGTGGTGGCCGGGGAGCTGTTTTTT CASSLVGGVVAGELFF
TRBJ2-7 TRBD2 TRBV6-5 15 TGTGCCAGCACCCTGACTAGCGGGGGGGGCTACGAGCAGTACTTC CASTLTSGGGYEQYF
TRBJ1-2 - TRBV11-2 15 TGTGCCAGCAGCTTAGAGGATTACGCGGCCCATGGCTACACCTTC CASSLEDYAAHGYTF
TRBJ1-2 - TRBV19 15 TGTGCCAGTAGTATAGACCTGGGCAGAAGCTATGGCTACACCTTC CASSIDLGRSYGYTF
TRBJ1-6 TRBD1 TRBV6-5 13 TGTGCCGCCAACAGGGGTAGAAATTCACCCCTCCACTTT CAANRGRNSPLHF
TRBJ1-5 TRBD1 TRBV15 14 TGTGCCACCAGAGGCACAGGGGGCGGACAGCCCCAGCATTTT CATRGTGGGQPQHF
TRBJ1-2 TRBD1 TRBV6-5 13 TGTGCCAGCAGCGACCGGGACAGCTATGGCTACACCTTC CASSDRDSYGYTF
TRBJ1-1 - TRBV18 13 TGTGCCAGCTCAAAAAAACAGGGTACTGAAGCTTTCTTT CASSKKQGTEAFF
TRBJ2-7 - TRBV10-3 15 TGTGCCATCAGTGAGGAAAACAGACCCCCCTACGAGCAGTACTTC CAISEENRPPYEQYF
TRBJ1-4 - TRBV28 15 TGTGCCAGCAGTTCCCCAGGGGAGCCAAATGAAAAACTGTTTTTT CASSSPGEPNEKLFF
TRBJ2-3 - TRBV28 12 TGTGCCAGCAGTTTGACGGGAGATACGCAGTATTTT CASSLTGDTQYF
TRBJ1-5 TRBD1 TRBV5-6 15 TGTGCCAGCAGCTTGGCGGACAGGGGAAATCAGCCCCAGCATTTT CASSLADRGNQPQHF
TRBJ2-7 TRBD2 TRBV18 18 TGTGCCAGCTCACCGGTAGCGGGTTATACGTCTGAAACCTACGAGCAGTACTTC CASSPVAGYTSETYEQYF
TRBJ2-1 TRBD1 TRBV13 15 TGTGCCAGCAGCTCTGGACAGGGTACCTACAATGAGCAGTTCTTC CASSSGQGTYNEQFF
TRBJ1-5 - TRBV7-2 15 TGTGCCAGCAGCTTAAACAGGCTCAGCAATCAGCCCCAGCATTTT CASSLNRLSNQPQHF
TRBJ1-2 - TRBV2 13 TGTGCCAGCAGTGAAGGGCAGGGCTATGGCTACACCTTC CASSEGQGYGYTF
TRBJ2-5 - TRBV7-2 13 TGTGCCAGCAGCGGCATTATCTCAGAGACCCAGTACTTC CASSGIISETQYF
TRBJ1-5 - TRBV21-1 16 TGTGCCAGCAGCAAGGGGACAGGGAGGGGCAATCAGCCCCAGCATTTT CASSKGTGRGNQPQHF
TRBJ1-2 TRBD1 TRBV6-5 15 TGTGCCAGCAGTTACTCTCGGACAGGGGGGTATGGCTACACCTTC CASSYSRTGGYGYTF
TRBJ1-5 - TRBV4-3 13 TGCGCCAGCAGCCAAGATTGGAGTCAGCCCCAGCATTTT CASSQDWSQPQHF
TRBJ1-5 - TRBV19 16 TGTGCCAGTAGTATTCGACAGCCGCAGGGCAATCAGCCCCAGCATTTT CASSIRQPQGNQPQHF
TRBJ2-7 - TRBV11-2 15 TGTGCCAGCAGCTTAATAAGGACTGGCTCCTACGAGCAGTACTTC CASSLIRTGSYEQYF
TRBJ2-7 TRBD2 TRBV5-1 15 TGCGCCAGCAGCTTGGGGACTAGCGGCTTGACCGAGCAGTACTTC CASSLGTSGLTEQYF
TRBJ2-7 - TRBV6-5 12 TGTGCCAGCGGGCAGGGGCCATACGAGCAGTACTTC CASGQGPYEQYF
TRBJ1-3 - TRBV27 16 TGTGCCAGCAGTCCACTCGGGGGGCGGGGTGGAAACACCATATATTTT CASSPLGGRGGNTIYF
TRBJ2-1 TRBD2 TRBV7-9 18 TGTGCCAGCAGCTTACTTTGGTTAGCGGGGGGGCGTGTCGATGAGCAGTTCTTC CASSLLWLAGGRVDEQFF
TRBJ1-1 - TRBV7-2 13 TGTGCCAGCAGAAGAGGGGGAAACACTGAAGCTTTCTTT CASRRGGNTEAFF
TRBJ2-5 - TRBV7-9 14 TGTGCCAGCAGCCCCCGAGGCGGGAAAGAGACCCAGTACTTC CASSPRGGKETQYF
TRBJ2-2 TRBD2 TRBV5-1 17 TGCGCCAGCAGCTTGGTAGCGGGCGCGGCCGGCACCGGGGAGCTGTTTTTT CASSLVAGAAGTGELFF
TRBJ2-1 - TRBV19 12 TGTGCCAGTAGTCGGACAGCTACTGAGCAGTTCTTC CASSRTATEQFF
TRBJ2-7 TRBD2 TRBV6-5 16 TGTGCCAGCAGTTTAACGACTAGCGGGAGAGGTGACGAGCAGTACTTC CASSLTTSGRGDEQYF
TRBJ1-5 - TRBV6-5 13 TGTGCCAGCAGTTCAGGGCGTAGTCAGCCCCAGCATTTT CASSSGRSQPQHF